Presented here are 3 T cell receptor beta chains from one specimen sequenced in a study of T cells after yellow fever vaccination. MiXCR, applied by TCRdb to the 5' RACE reads, yields one record per CDR3 protein. In the table there are approximately 450,000 distinct CDR3 sequences, around a sixth of which are singletons. The sequencing used PBMCs, collected before the yellow fever booster vaccination. These TCRs come from a man between 18 and 35 years old who received the YFV17D yellow fever vaccine.

This clonotype occurred a few times. The chain recombines TRBV2 with TRBJ2-1, with D perhaps matching TRBD2 (5 bases). The germline V gene has CDR1 SNHLY and CDR2 FYNNEI. V gave up 7 bases and J gave up 4 bases, with 11 bases separating them. The CDR3 loop spans 13 amino acids. This CDR3 reads CASTVGLYNEQFF. CDR3 sequence (DNA): TGTGCCAGCACAGTCGGACTGTACAATGAGCAGTTCTTC.

Here the CDR3 DNA reads TGTGCCAGCAGCCTCGGCCGCAGGGCTTTCTTT. Translation: CASSLGRRAFF. The chain carries TRBV6-2 or TRBV6-3 and TRBJ1-1; D is undetermined. The germline V gene encodes CDR1 MNHEY and CDR2 SVGEGT. V was shortened by 6 bases and J by 11 bases, with 13 bases between the two germline ends. The CDR3 is 11 amino acids.

This clonotype was detected a few times. The chain employs TRBV20-1 and TRBJ2-3; D is unresolved. Germline CDR1 reads DFQATT; CDR2 reads SNEGSKA (reference sequence). The length of the CDR3 is 14 residues. V was cut by 0 bases and J by 6 bases, with 13 bases left in between. CDR3 bases: TGCAGTGCTAGAGATCGCCTAGTAGGGGATACGCAGTATTTT. This codes for CSARDRLVGDTQYF.